Each of the 14 T cell receptor beta chains below was sequenced from the same sample in a study of cytomegalovirus exposure and HLA in healthy donors. The PCR had 60 Vbeta and 13 Jbeta primers. The data were produced by immunoSEQ multiplex PCR, yet TCRdb's version contains in-frame clones alone and is incomplete. This sample carries around 200,000 clones, roughly 80% of them seen once, and the ten largest clones take 3.8%. The material sequenced was PBMCs. These receptors all come from a man aged 45-65 years in good health and CMV-seronegative.

This rearrangement joins TRBV6-5 to TRBJ1-4; 8 positions match TRBD1. J was trimmed by 7 bases and V by 4 bases; bases with no gene match: 5. This CDR3 comprises 14 residues. Germline CDR1 and CDR2: MNHEY and SVGAGI. The DNA for the CDR3 is TGTGCCAGCAGTTGGGGACAGGAAGGTGAAAAACTGTTTTTT. Amino acid sequence: CASSWGQEGEKLFF.

CDR3 sequence reads: CASSQGTGSPTDTQYF. The CDR3 DNA reads as TGTGCCAGCAGCCAGGGGACAGGGTCTCCCACAGATACGCAGTATTTT. The genes are TRBV7-9 and TRBJ2-3; TRBD1 aligns across 9 bases. This CDR3 has 16 amino acids. CDR1 and CDR2 (germline): SEHNR, FQNEAQ (reference sequence). The V and J ends lost 5 bases and 2 bases, in that order; junction bases with no gene match: 8. Looking up the rest from reference TRBV7-9 and TRBJ2-3 gives the full variable domain: DTGVSQNPRHKITKRGQNVTFRCDPISEHNRLYWYRQTLGQGPEFLTYFQNEAQLEKSRLLSDRFSAERPKGSFSTLEIQRTEQGDSAMYLCASSQGTGSPTDTQYFGPGTRLTVL.

The chain recombines TRBV15 with TRBJ2-5, with D possibly matching TRBD1 (6 bases). Per the germline V gene, CDR1 is LNHNV and CDR2 is YYDKDF (reference sequence). This CDR3 is 14 amino acids long. V gave up 8 bases and J gave up 2 bases, with 15 bases separating them. CDR3 amino acids: CATSDRNAQETQYF. The CDR3 DNA is TGTGCCACCTCGGACAGAAATGCGCAAGAGACCCAGTACTTC.

The rearrangement uses TRBV6-5 and TRBJ1-1; D uncertain. This CDR3 has 14 residues. Trimming left V 0 bases short and J 4 bases short, with 9 bases between. From germline, CDR1 is MNHEY and CDR2 SVGAGI. The CDR3 DNA sequence: TGTGCCAGCAGTTACTCAATGGCTGGCACTGAAGCTTTCTTT. Protein product: CASSYSMAGTEAFF.

The rearrangement links TRBV5-8 to TRBJ2-2, with D tentatively TRBD1 (5 bases). Trimming removed 3 bases from V and 4 bases from J, with 13 bases in between. The CDR3 consists of 15 residues. Germline V gene data show CDR1 as SGHTS and CDR2 as YDEGEE. The DNA of the CDR3 is TGTGCCAGCAGCTCTCGCCAGGGCTTCACCGGGGAGCTGTTTTTT. Its protein product is CASSSRQGFTGELFF. Full variable domain (remainder filled in from reference TRBV5-8 and TRBJ2-2): EAGVTQSPTHLIKTRGQQATLRCSPISGHTSVYWYQQALGLGLQFLLWYDEGEERNRGNFPPRFSGRQFPNYSSELNVNALELEDSALYLCASSSRQGFTGELFFGEGSRLTVL.

The V gene is TRBV7-3, the J gene TRBJ1-2; D not resolved. Trimming cost V 0 bases and J 3 bases, with 5 bases left between them. Germline CDR1 SGHTA, CDR2 FQGTGA. The CDR3 extends over 13 amino acids. The CDR3 DNA sequence: TGTGCCAGCAGCTTAACCGGGGACTATGGCTACACCTTC. The encoded protein is CASSLTGDYGYTF. The variable domain in full, completed from reference TRBV7-3 and TRBJ1-2, reads GAGVSQTPSNKVTEKGKYVELRCDPISGHTALYWYRQSLGQGPEFLIYFQGTGAADDSGLPNDRFFAVRPEGSVSTLKIQRTERGDSAVYLCASSLTGDYGYTFGSGTRLTVV.

A few counts support this clone. The chain combines TRBV19 with TRBJ1-2; a weak D match, TRBD1 (5 bases). This CDR3 has 14 amino acids. Germline CDR1 is LNHDA and CDR2 is SQIVND (reference sequence). With 3 bases removed from V and 6 bases from J, the gap between germline ends came to 14 bases. The CDR3 coding sequence is TGTGCCAGTAGTATCCTGGACATGCCCCATGGCTACACCTTC. Residues: CASSILDMPHGYTF.

CDR3 sequence reads: CASSRGGGGLLTDTQYF. For the CDR3, the DNA is TGTGCCAGCAGCCGTGGCGGCGGGGGTTTACTCACAGATACGCAGTATTTT. The chain has TRBV7-2 and TRBJ2-3, with 7 bases matching TRBD2. Trimming cost V 5 bases and J 2 bases; bases outside gene matches: 13. The CDR3 totals 17 residues. The germline V gene encodes CDR1 SGHTA and CDR2 FQGNSA.

J is TRBJ2-2 and V is TRBV5-6; D is uncertain. The CDR3 has 12 amino acids. Trimming stripped 0 bases from V and 7 bases from J, with 4 bases between. Germline V gives CDR1 SGHDT, CDR2 YYEEEE. The CDR3 here is CASSLVIGELFF. The CDR3 nucleotides read TGTGCCAGCAGCTTGGTTATCGGGGAGCTGTTTTTT.

The chain carries TRBV9 and TRBJ1-5, with a weak D call TRBD1 (5 bases). CDR1 is SGDLS, CDR2 YYNGEE, per germline. V lost 10 bases and J lost 7, with 12 bases in between. The CDR3 has 11 residues. CDR3: CALWGHQPQHF. The CDR3 nucleotides read TGTGCCTTATGGGGCCACCAGCCCCAGCATTTT.

The chain carries TRBV10-3 and TRBJ1-1; D gene ambiguous. V was clipped by 4 bases and J by 2 bases, with 14 bases between them. CDR3 length: 15 residues. Germline V gene data show CDR1 as ENHRY and CDR2 as SYGVKD. The CDR3 here is CAISVDTLLNTEAFF. The DNA of the CDR3 is TGTGCCATCAGTGTTGACACCCTGCTTAACACTGAAGCTTTCTTT.

V is TRBV6-1 and J is TRBJ2-7; 8 bases line up with TRBD1. The CDR3 has 14 amino acids. V trimming: 1 base; J trimming: 6 bases; junction bases outside the gene matches: 5. Germline assignment: CDR1 MNHNS and CDR2 SASEGT. Here the CDR3 reads CASSEVDRGSEQYF. In DNA, the CDR3 is TGTGCCAGCAGTGAAGTAGACAGGGGTAGCGAGCAGTACTTC.

V usage is TRBV19 and J usage is TRBJ2-3; 8 nucleotides agree with TRBD2. The V gene's germline CDR1 is LNHDA and CDR2 SQIVND (reference sequence). The CDR3 loop spans 14 amino acids. Trimming removed 5 bases from V and 3 bases from J; junction bases left unmatched: 4. The CDR3 DNA is TGTGCCAGTAGTGAAGCGGGGGTTACAGATACGCAGTATTTT. It translates to CASSEAGVTDTQYF.

The V and J genes are TRBV14 and TRBJ1-2; D gene unclear. The germline gives CDR1 SGHDN, CDR2 FVKESK. This CDR3 has 11 amino acids. The germline V and J ends were trimmed by 1 base and 8 bases, with 5 bases remaining between them. The CDR3 sequence is CASSQGGGYTF. The CDR3, as DNA: TGTGCCAGCAGCCAAGGAGGGGGCTACACCTTC.